These 2 T cell receptor beta chains were all obtained from the same sample, sequenced in a study of chemoradiotherapy in HPV16-positive cancers. The method was immunoSEQ multiplex PCR; TCRdb's version includes in-frame clones alone and lacks a portion of them. The table shows 30,000 or so clones, with approximately 90% occurring only once. Sequenced here: blood, sampled from a patient who underwent chemoradiotherapy. These receptors were obtained from a human donor with HPV-associated anogenital cancer.

This clone appeared a single time. This chain uses TRBV11-3 with TRBJ2-5; D uncertain. V lost 2 bases to trimming and J lost 3 bases, with 7 bases between them. The CDR3 has 13 amino acids. Germline assignment: CDR1 SGHNT and CDR2 YENEEA. The CDR3 protein is CASSLFEKETQYF. CDR3 bases: TGTGCCAGCAGCTTATTCGAGAAAGAGACCCAGTACTTC.

V and J are TRBV11-2 and TRBJ1-5; D may be TRBD1 (5 bases). Germline assignment: CDR1 SGHAT and CDR2 FQNNGV. Trimming took 5 bases from V and 7 from J, leaving 18 bases between them. The CDR3 consists of 15 residues. The CDR3 spells CASSPRKDKNQPQHF. The DNA for the CDR3 is TGTGCCAGCAGCCCTAGAAAGGACAAGAACCAGCCCCAGCATTTT.